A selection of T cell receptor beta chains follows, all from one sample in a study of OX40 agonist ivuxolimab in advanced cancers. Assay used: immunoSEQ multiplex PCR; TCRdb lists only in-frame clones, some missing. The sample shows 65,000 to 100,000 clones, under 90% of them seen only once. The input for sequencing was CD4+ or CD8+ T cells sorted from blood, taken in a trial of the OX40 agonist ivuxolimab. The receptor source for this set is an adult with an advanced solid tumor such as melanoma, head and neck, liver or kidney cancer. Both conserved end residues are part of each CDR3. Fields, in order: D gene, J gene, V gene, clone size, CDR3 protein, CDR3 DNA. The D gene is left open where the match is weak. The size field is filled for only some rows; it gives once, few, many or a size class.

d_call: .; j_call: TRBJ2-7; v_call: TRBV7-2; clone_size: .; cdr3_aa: CASSFSPGTGWEQYF; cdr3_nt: TGTGCCAGCAGCTTTTCCCCTGGGACGGGGTGGGAGCAGTACTTC
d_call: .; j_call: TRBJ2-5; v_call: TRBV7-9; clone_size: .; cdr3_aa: CASSLAGGYQETQYF; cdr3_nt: TGTGCCAGCAGCTTAGCTGGGGGGTACCAAGAGACCCAGTACTTC
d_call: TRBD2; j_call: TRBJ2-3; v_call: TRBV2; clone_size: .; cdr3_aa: CASSRTSGNTDTQYF; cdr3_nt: TGTGCCAGCAGTAGGACTAGCGGGAACACAGATACGCAGTATTTT
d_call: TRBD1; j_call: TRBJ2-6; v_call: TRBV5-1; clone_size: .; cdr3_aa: CASSLVGGGSGANVLTF; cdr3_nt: TGCGCCAGCAGCTTGGTAGGGGGCGGATCTGGGGCCAACGTCCTGACTTTC
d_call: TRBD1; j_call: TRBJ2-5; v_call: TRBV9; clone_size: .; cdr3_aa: CASSATGGASETQYF; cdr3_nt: TGTGCCAGCAGCGCGACAGGGGGCGCGTCAGAGACCCAGTACTTC
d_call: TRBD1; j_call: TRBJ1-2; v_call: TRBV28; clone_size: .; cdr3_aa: CASSLRTGDRYGYTF; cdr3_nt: TGTGCCAGCAGTTTGCGCACAGGGGATAGGTATGGCTACACCTTC
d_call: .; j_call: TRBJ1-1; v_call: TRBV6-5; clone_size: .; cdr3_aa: CASSSDTEAFF; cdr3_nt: TGTGCCAGCAGTTCAGACACTGAAGCTTTCTTT
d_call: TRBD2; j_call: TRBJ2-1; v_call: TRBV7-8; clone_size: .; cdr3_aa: CASSIAGWEDEQFF; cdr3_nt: TGTGCCAGCAGTATAGCGGGATGGGAGGATGAGCAGTTCTTC
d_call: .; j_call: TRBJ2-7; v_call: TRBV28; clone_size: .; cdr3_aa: CASGRPGNYEQYF; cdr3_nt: TGTGCCAGCGGCCGCCCAGGGAACTACGAGCAGTACTTC
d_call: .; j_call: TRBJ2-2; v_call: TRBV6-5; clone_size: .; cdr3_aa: CASSPSLYTGELFF; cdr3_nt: TGTGCCAGCAGCCCTTCACTGTACACCGGGGAGCTGTTTTTT
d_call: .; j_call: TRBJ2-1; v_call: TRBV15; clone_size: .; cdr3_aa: CATSSQGRSAYNEQFF; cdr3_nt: TGTGCCACCAGCAGCCAGGGGAGATCAGCCTACAATGAGCAGTTCTTC
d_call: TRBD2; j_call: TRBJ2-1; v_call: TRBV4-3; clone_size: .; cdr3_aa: CASSRTSVYNEQFF; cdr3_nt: TGCGCCAGCAGCCGGACTAGTGTCTACAATGAGCAGTTCTTC
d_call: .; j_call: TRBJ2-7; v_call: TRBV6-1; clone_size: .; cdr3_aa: CASRRTDPGYEQYF; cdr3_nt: TGTGCCAGCAGACGGACCGATCCAGGCTACGAGCAGTACTTC
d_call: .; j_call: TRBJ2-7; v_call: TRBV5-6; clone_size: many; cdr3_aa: CASSLIGFAYEQYF; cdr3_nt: TGTGCCAGCAGCTTAATCGGGTTTGCCTACGAGCAGTACTTC
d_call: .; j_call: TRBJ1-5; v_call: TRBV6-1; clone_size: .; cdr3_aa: CASSARGEGSNQPQHF; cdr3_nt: TGTGCCAGCAGTGCGAGGGGGGAGGGAAGCAATCAGCCCCAGCATTTT
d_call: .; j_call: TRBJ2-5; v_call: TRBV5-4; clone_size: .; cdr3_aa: CAIPVRGERETQYF; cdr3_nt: TGTGCCATCCCAGTTCGAGGGGAACGGGAGACCCAGTACTTC
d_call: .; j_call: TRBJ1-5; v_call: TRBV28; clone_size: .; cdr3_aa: CASSLSHRIQHF; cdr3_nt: TGTGCCAGCAGTTTATCACACAGGATTCAGCATTTT
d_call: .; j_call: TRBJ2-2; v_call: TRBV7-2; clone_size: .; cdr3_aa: CASSRDPLGAGELFF; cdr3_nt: TGTGCCAGCAGCCGGGACCCCCTAGGGGCCGGGGAGCTGTTTTTT
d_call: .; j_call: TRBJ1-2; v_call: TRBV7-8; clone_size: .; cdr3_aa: CASSFPQGSANYGYTF; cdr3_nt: TGTGCCAGCAGCTTCCCCCAGGGCTCGGCTAACTATGGCTACACCTTC
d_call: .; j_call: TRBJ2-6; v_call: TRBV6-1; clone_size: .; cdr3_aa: CASSENSSGANVLTF; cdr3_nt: TGTGCCAGCAGTGAAAACAGCTCTGGGGCCAACGTCCTGACTTTC
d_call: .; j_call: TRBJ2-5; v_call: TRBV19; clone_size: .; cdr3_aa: CASTPRAGAGETQYF; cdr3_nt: TGTGCCAGTACCCCCCGGGCAGGGGCAGGAGAGACCCAGTACTTC
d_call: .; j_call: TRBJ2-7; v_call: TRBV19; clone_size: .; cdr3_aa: CASRLLGSPSYEQYF; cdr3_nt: TGTGCCAGCAGACTCCTCGGGAGTCCCTCCTACGAGCAGTACTTC
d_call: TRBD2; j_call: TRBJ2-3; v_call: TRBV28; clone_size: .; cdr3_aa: CASSLAAGGTDTQYF; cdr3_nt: TGTGCCAGCAGTTTAGCAGCGGGAGGGACAGATACGCAGTATTTT
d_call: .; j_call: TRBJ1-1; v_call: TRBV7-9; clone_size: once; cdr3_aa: CANLSPEAFF; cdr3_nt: TGTGCCAACCTTTCTCCGGAAGCTTTCTTT
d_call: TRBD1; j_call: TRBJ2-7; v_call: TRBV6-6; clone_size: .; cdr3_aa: CASYGQGNLSYEQYF; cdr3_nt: TGTGCCAGTTACGGACAGGGAAACCTCTCCTACGAGCAGTACTTC
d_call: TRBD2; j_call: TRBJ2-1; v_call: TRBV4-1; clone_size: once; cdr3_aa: CASSLPAGGPSNEQFF; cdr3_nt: TGCGCCAGCAGCCTGCCTGCGGGAGGGCCCTCGAATGAGCAGTTCTTC
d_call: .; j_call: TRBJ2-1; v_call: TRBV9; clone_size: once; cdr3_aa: CASSVAPNTQFF; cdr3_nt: TGTGCCAGCAGCGTAGCTCCCAATACCCAGTTCTTC
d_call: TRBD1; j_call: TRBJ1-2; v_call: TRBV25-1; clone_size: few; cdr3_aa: CASSELGTGNGYTF; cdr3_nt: TGTGCCAGCAGTGAACTGGGGACAGGGAATGGCTACACCTTC
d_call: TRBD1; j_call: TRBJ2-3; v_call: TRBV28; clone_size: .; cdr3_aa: CASSLIEGQVRTDTQYF; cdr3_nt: TGTGCCAGCAGTTTAATTGAAGGACAGGTTCGCACAGATACGCAGTATTTT
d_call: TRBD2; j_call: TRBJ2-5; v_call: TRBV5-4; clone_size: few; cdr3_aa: CASSLAGGETQYF; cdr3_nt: TGTGCCAGCAGCTTGGCCGGGGGGGAGACCCAGTACTTC
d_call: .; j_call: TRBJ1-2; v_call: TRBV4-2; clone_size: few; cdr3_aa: CASTSSAGDGYTF; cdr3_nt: TGTGCCAGCACCTCTTCCGCGGGGGATGGCTACACCTTC
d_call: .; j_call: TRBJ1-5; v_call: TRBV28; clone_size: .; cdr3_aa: CASSLILSNQPQHF; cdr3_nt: TGTGCCAGCAGTTTAATCTTGAGCAATCAGCCCCAGCATTTT
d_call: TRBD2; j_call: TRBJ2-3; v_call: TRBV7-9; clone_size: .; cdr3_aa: CASSKGLGVGGRALAQYF; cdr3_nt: TGTGCCAGCAGTAAAGGCCTTGGCGTCGGCGGGAGGGCCCTCGCGCAGTATTTT